A selection of T cell receptor beta chains follows, all from one sample in a study of blood T cell repertoires in COVID-19. Profiling relied on immunoSEQ multiplex PCR, and the TCRdb table lists in-frame clones only, not all of them. Of tens of thousands of clones listed, roughly 80% are singletons. Material for sequencing was peripheral blood. All receptors come from a woman aged 70-85 years with acute or convalescent COVID-19. CDR3s include the opening cysteine and the closing phenylalanine or tryptophan. D genes are given only for firm matches. Clone size is shown for a subset of rows, as once, few, many or a class of expanded clone.

CDR3nt | CDR3aa | d_gene | j_gene | v_gene | abundance
TGTGCCAGCTCACCACTTTCGGGCCGGGGAAATCAGCCCCAGCATTTT | CASSPLSGRGNQPQHF | NA | TRBJ1-5 | TRBV18 | NA
TGCGCCAGCAGCCAAGTCCGTTTAATCCCTGAAGCTTTCTTT | CASSQVRLIPEAFF | NA | TRBJ1-1 | TRBV4-3 | NA
TGTGCCAGCAGTTTAGGCGGGAACTATGGCTACACCTTC | CASSLGGNYGYTF | NA | TRBJ1-2 | TRBV12-3/TRBV12-4 | NA
TGTGCCAGCAGCCAACCCAGCGGGACCTACAATGAGCAGTTCTTC | CASSQPSGTYNEQFF | TRBD2 | TRBJ2-1 | TRBV3-1/TRBV3-2 | NA
TGTGCCAGCAGCTTAGCGTACCAAACAGGACACTCTGGAAACACCATATATTTT | CASSLAYQTGHSGNTIYF | NA | TRBJ1-3 | TRBV7-2 | NA
TGTGCCAGCAGTTACTCGACCGGACAGGGCTATGAGCAGTTCTTC | CASSYSTGQGYEQFF | TRBD1 | TRBJ2-1 | TRBV6-5 | NA
TGTGCCAGCAGCTTAAGGGGGTCCAGATGGACTGAAGCTTTCTTT | CASSLRGSRWTEAFF | NA | TRBJ1-1 | TRBV5-8 | few
TGTGCCAGTAGAAACCCGGGTCCCGCTCCCACTGAAGCTTTCTTT | CASRNPGPAPTEAFF | NA | TRBJ1-1 | TRBV19 | NA
TGTGCCAGCAGCCAGGGGGGGGCGAGTCAGCCCCAGCATTTT | CASSQGGASQPQHF | NA | TRBJ1-5 | TRBV3-1/TRBV3-2 | NA
TGTGCCAGCAGCTTAGTCCAGGGCGACTACGAGCAGTACTTC | CASSLVQGDYEQYF | NA | TRBJ2-7 | TRBV11-2 | NA
TGTGCCACCAGTGATTTTCGAGATACGCAGTATTTT | CATSDFRDTQYF | NA | TRBJ2-3 | TRBV24-1 | NA
TGTGCCAGTAGTATCGGGACAGGGATCGCCAATCAGCCCCAGCATTTT | CASSIGTGIANQPQHF | TRBD1 | TRBJ1-5 | TRBV19 | NA
TGTGCCAGCAGCTCTATCACAGGGCCCACTGAAGCTTTCTTT | CASSSITGPTEAFF | NA | TRBJ1-1 | TRBV7-2 | NA
TGTGCCAGCAGCCCCGGGACAACCCTTCAGTCACCCCTCCACTTT | CASSPGTTLQSPLHF | NA | TRBJ1-6 | TRBV7-9 | NA
TGTGCCAGCAGCAAAAATACTAGACGCTTCGGCCGGGACAGATCTTCATATGGCTACACCTTC | CASSKNTRRFGRDRSSYGYTF | NA | TRBJ1-2 | TRBV21-1 | NA
TGTGCCAGCAGCCAAGAGGAGGGAATCTATGGCTACACCTTC | CASSQEEGIYGYTF | NA | TRBJ1-2 | TRBV4-2 | once
TGTGCCAGCAGCTTAGTGGGCAGACCTTCTGGAAACACCATATATTTT | CASSLVGRPSGNTIYF | NA | TRBJ1-3 | TRBV7-9 | NA
TGTGCCAGCAGTTACGAACCGGGACTAGGTGAGCAGTTCTTC | CASSYEPGLGEQFF | TRBD2 | TRBJ2-1 | TRBV27 | NA
TGTGCCACCAGTGATTTGGTCTCGACAGAGCAGTACTTC | CATSDLVSTEQYF | NA | TRBJ2-7 | TRBV24-1 | NA
TGTGCCACCAGTGTCAAGGGGTTATCGAACACTGAAGCTTTCTTT | CATSVKGLSNTEAFF | NA | TRBJ1-1 | TRBV24-1 | NA
TGTGCCAGCAGTTCACAGGGGGCGGCCAAAGAGACCCAGTACTTC | CASSSQGAAKETQYF | TRBD1 | TRBJ2-5 | TRBV6-2/TRBV6-3 | NA
TGTGCCAGCTCACCACCTATGGGACAGGGGACCGGGGAGCTGTTTTTT | CASSPPMGQGTGELFF | TRBD1 | TRBJ2-2 | TRBV18 | NA
TGTGCCAGCAGTTACTCGCGGGGGCGGGATCAGCCCCAGCATTTT | CASSYSRGRDQPQHF | NA | TRBJ1-5 | TRBV6-5 | NA
TGTGCCAGTAAGCCCCAGGGGATCAGCACAGATACGCAGTATTTT | CASKPQGISTDTQYF | NA | TRBJ2-3 | TRBV19 | NA
TGTGCCAGTAGACGGACGGGGAAGATAAACTATGGCTACACCTTC | CASRRTGKINYGYTF | NA | TRBJ1-2 | TRBV19 | NA
TGTGCCAGCAGCTTAACCCCTAGCGCAACCTACGAGCAGTACTTC | CASSLTPSATYEQYF | NA | TRBJ2-7 | TRBV7-6 | NA
TGTGCCAGCAGCTCGGCGGTCACAGATACGCAGTATTTT | CASSSAVTDTQYF | NA | TRBJ2-3 | TRBV11-2 | few
TGTGCCAGCAGCTTAGCTGTGGGGAGCTCCTACAATGAGCAGTTCTTC | CASSLAVGSSYNEQFF | NA | TRBJ2-1 | TRBV7-8 | NA
TGTGCCAGCAGTTTGGGACTAGCGGGGGGAAATACGCAGTATTTT | CASSLGLAGGNTQYF | TRBD2 | TRBJ2-3 | TRBV2 | NA
TGTGCCAGCAGTTCGCCCTCGACAGGGGCGGATTCACCCCTCCACTTT | CASSSPSTGADSPLHF | TRBD1 | TRBJ1-6 | TRBV6-2/TRBV6-3 | NA
TGTGCCAGCCACTACGGGTTTGCGTCTGGCTACACCTTC | CASHYGFASGYTF | NA | TRBJ1-2 | TRBV5-8 | NA
TGCAGCGTCGGAGGGGGCTTGAACACTGAAGCTTTCTTT | CSVGGGLNTEAFF | TRBD1 | TRBJ1-1 | TRBV29-1 | few
TGTGCCAGCAGGTCGACTAGCGGGGGGGCAGATACGCAGTATTTT | CASRSTSGGADTQYF | TRBD2 | TRBJ2-3 | TRBV6-5 | once
TGTGCCATCAGTGGGGGGACAGTTAGCAATCAGCCCCAGCATTTT | CAISGGTVSNQPQHF | TRBD1 | TRBJ1-5 | TRBV10-3 | NA
TGTGCCAGCAGCTTAGCGGGCCGGGGGGGGCGAAATGAGCAGTTCTTC | CASSLAGRGGRNEQFF | TRBD2 | TRBJ2-1 | TRBV11-1 | NA
TGTGCCAGCAGCTCGTACAGAAACACTGAAGCTTTCTTT | CASSSYRNTEAFF | NA | TRBJ1-1 | TRBV13 | few
TGTGCCAGCAGCTCAGTGGGACAGGTTCAGTACTTC | CASSSVGQVQYF | TRBD1 | TRBJ2-7 | TRBV7-9 | once
TGTGCCAGCTCAAGAACAGGCTATAATTCACCCCTCCACTTT | CASSRTGYNSPLHF | NA | TRBJ1-6 | TRBV18 | NA
TGCGCCAGCAGCCACCGACAGGGGCAGGGAGGCTCTGGCTACACCTTC | CASSHRQGQGGSGYTF | TRBD1 | TRBJ1-2 | TRBV4-1 | few
TGTGCCAGCAGCTTGGCAGGGTTAAAAGATACGCAGTATTTT | CASSLAGLKDTQYF | NA | TRBJ2-3 | TRBV5-4 | few
TGCGCCAGCGCCCCCTTAGCGGGGGGGAACACAGATACGCAGTATTTT | CASAPLAGGNTDTQYF | TRBD2 | TRBJ2-3 | TRBV5-1 | NA
TGCGCCAGCAGCTCAACGGGACAGGGGGGCACTGAAGCTTTCTTT | CASSSTGQGGTEAFF | TRBD1 | TRBJ1-1 | TRBV5-1 | once
TGCAGTGTCATGTACAATGAGCAGTTCTTC | CSVMYNEQFF | NA | TRBJ2-1 | TRBV20-1 | NA
TGTGCCAGCAGCGTTCCCCAGGGAGGGGCGAACACTGAAGCTTTCTTT | CASSVPQGGANTEAFF | NA | TRBJ1-1 | TRBV9 | NA
TGTGCCAGCAGCCAAGTCAGTAACTATGGCTACACCTTC | CASSQVSNYGYTF | NA | TRBJ1-2 | TRBV3-1/TRBV3-2 | NA
TGTGCCAGCAGCCTCCGTCGGGCGGGGGGGCCTATTATCTACGAGCAGTACTTC | CASSLRRAGGPIIYEQYF | TRBD2 | TRBJ2-7 | TRBV7-2 | NA
TGTGCCAGCAGTTACGGAGGGAACGGTCAGCCCCAGCATTTT | CASSYGGNGQPQHF | NA | TRBJ1-5 | TRBV6-2/TRBV6-3 | NA
TGTGCCAGCAGCGAGGGCGGCGGGACAGGGGGCTATGGCTACACCTTC | CASSEGGGTGGYGYTF | TRBD1 | TRBJ1-2 | TRBV9 | NA
TGTGCCAGCAGAGCGGACAGGGGGAATTCACCCCTCCACTTT | CASRADRGNSPLHF | TRBD1 | TRBJ1-6 | TRBV2 | NA
TGTGCCAGCAGTCTAGGACAGACTTACACTGAAGCTTTCTTT | CASSLGQTYTEAFF | NA | TRBJ1-1 | TRBV6-5 | NA
TGTGCCAGCAGCTTAGGCCCCCGCAGGGAGCGGGTAACCTACGAGCAGTACTTC | CASSLGPRRERVTYEQYF | NA | TRBJ2-7 | TRBV7-6 | NA
TGCGCCAGCAGCCAAGATACCCCCCGGGTCAGCAATCAGCCCCAGCATTTT | CASSQDTPRVSNQPQHF | NA | TRBJ1-5 | TRBV4-1 | NA
TGTGCCAGCAGTGAAAGGTGGGGGGTCTACAATGAGCAGTTCTTC | CASSERWGVYNEQFF | NA | TRBJ2-1 | TRBV2 | NA
TGTGCCAGCAGAGTGGACAGGGGGAGGTTAATGAACACTGAAGCTTTCTTT | CASRVDRGRLMNTEAFF | TRBD1 | TRBJ1-1 | TRBV5-4 | NA
TGTGCCAGCAGTAGACAGGCCCAGATGGGTAGTGAGCAGTTCTTC | CASSRQAQMGSEQFF | NA | TRBJ2-1 | TRBV5-8 | once
TGTGCCAGCAGCAAACCGGGACTAGCGGAATACAATGAGCAGTTCTTC | CASSKPGLAEYNEQFF | TRBD2 | TRBJ2-1 | TRBV5-4 | NA
TGTGCCACCACTAGACAGGGAAAGAGTGGAGTTGAAAAACTGTTTTTT | CATTRQGKSGVEKLFF | TRBD1 | TRBJ1-4 | TRBV19 | NA
TGTGCCAGCTCACCACCGACGGGGGGTGGTTCCACTGAAGCTTTCTTT | CASSPPTGGGSTEAFF | NA | TRBJ1-1 | TRBV18 | NA
TGTGCCAGTAGTATGGCCGGTCCACGGTCTAGTCATATGGGCACAGATACGCAGTATTTT | CASSMAGPRSSHMGTDTQYF | NA | TRBJ2-3 | TRBV19 | NA
TGTGCCAGCAGCAAGGAGACAGGCTTGTATGATGAGCAGTTCTTC | CASSKETGLYDEQFF | NA | TRBJ2-1 | TRBV7-2 | NA